The clone carrying this T cell receptor (beta chain) was detected many times. Its specificity is not known. Time point indicated: sample taken at primary tumor resection. Samples came from 72 TRACERx patients with untreated early-stage lung cancer. Researchers sequenced whole RNA taken from tumor, nontumor lung or frozen PBMC without sorting. Single TCR cDNA molecules each had their own unique molecular identifier. TCRdb called the 5' RACE reads again in MiXCR, with one record for every CDR3 protein. In the table there are more than 20,000 distinct CDR3 sequences, approximately 6.5% of which are singletons. CDR3 size: 15 residues. Germline loops: CDR1 LGHNA, CDR2 YNFKEQ. V gave up 2 bases and J gave up 4 bases; unmatched junction bases: 3. The data originate from a study of spatial heterogeneity in lung cancer. Study at large: Sequencing consistently turned up more beta-chain sequences than alpha-chain sequences.

Study-level findings and limits: Tumor mutation counts were tracked by expanded intratumoral alpha and beta TCR counts.

This clonotype was sampled from a male donor with early-stage non-small cell lung cancer. The chain is built from TRBV4-2 and TRBJ2-1; TRBD2 aligns across 9 bases. Sequenced material: lung tumor tissue, taken at surgery. The CDR3 region is CASSQRTSDYNEQFF. As DNA, the CDR3 is TGTGCCAGCAGCCAACGGACTAGCGATTACAATGAGCAGTTCTTC.